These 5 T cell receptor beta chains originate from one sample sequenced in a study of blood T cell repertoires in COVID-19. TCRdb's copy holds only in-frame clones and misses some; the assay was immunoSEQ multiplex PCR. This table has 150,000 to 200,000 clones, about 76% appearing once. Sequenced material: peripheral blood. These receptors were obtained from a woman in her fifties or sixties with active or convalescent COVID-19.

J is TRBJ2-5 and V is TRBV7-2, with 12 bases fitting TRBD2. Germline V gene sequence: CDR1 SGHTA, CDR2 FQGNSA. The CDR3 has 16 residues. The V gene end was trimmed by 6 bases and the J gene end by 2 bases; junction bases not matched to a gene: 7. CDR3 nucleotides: TGTGCCAGCAGATCGGGAGGGACTAGCGGGCAAGAGACCCAGTACTTC. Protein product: CASRSGGTSGQETQYF.

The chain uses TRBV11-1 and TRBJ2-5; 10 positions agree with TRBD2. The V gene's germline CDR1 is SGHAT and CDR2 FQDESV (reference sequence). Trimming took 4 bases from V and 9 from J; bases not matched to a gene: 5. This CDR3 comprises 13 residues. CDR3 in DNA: TGTGCCAGCAGCTCCCAAAGCGGGGGGGCCCAGTACTTC. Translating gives CASSSQSGGAQYF.

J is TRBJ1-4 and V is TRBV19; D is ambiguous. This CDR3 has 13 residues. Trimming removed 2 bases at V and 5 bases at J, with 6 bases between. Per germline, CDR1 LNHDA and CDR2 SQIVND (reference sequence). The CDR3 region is CASSINRNEKLFF. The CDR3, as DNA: TGTGCCAGTAGTATAAACAGAAATGAAAAACTGTTTTTT.

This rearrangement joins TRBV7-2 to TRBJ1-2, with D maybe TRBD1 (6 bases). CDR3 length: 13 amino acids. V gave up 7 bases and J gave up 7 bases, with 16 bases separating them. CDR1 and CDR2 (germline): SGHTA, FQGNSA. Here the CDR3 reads CASTGTWSAGYTF. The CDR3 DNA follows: TGTGCCAGCACCGGGACATGGTCTGCTGGCTACACCTTC.

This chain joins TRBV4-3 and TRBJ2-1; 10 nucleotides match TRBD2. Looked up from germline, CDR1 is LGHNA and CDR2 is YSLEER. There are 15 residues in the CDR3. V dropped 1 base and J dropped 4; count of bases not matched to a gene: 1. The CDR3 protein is CASSQGTSGYNEQFF. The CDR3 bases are TGCGCCAGCAGCCAAGGGACTAGCGGTTACAATGAGCAGTTCTTC.